The 12 T cell receptor beta chains below all came from one sample that was sequenced in a study of cytomegalovirus exposure and HLA in healthy donors. Primers: 60 Vbeta forward and 13 Jbeta reverse. Clones were read by immunoSEQ multiplex PCR, and TCRdb kept only the in-frame ones, dropping some. The repertoire includes about 160,000 clones, 75% to 90% of them detected once, and approximately 1% sits in the top ten. Sequencing was done on a sample of PBMCs. Receptors originate from a girl aged 2 to 9 in good health and CMV-seropositive.

This clone was counted only a few times. The CDR3 loop reads CASKVTSGGNEQFF. The CDR3 nucleotides are TGTGCCAGCAAGGTAACTAGCGGGGGCAATGAGCAGTTCTTC. This rearrangement joins TRBV2 to TRBJ2-1, with 11 bases fitting TRBD2. Germline-derived CDR1 and CDR2 are SNHLY and FYNNEI. This CDR3 spans 14 amino acids. With 7 bases clipped from V and 6 bases from J, the junction kept 5 bases outside the gene matches.

A few counts support this clone. The genes are TRBV30 and TRBJ1-6; 8 positions agree with TRBD1. After removal of 5 bases from V and 10 bases from J, the junction contained 10 bases not matched to a gene. The CDR3 spans 14 residues. Germline V gene data show CDR1 as GTSNPN and CDR2 as SVGIG (reference sequence). DNA of the CDR3: TGTGCCTGGGGACAGGGTCAAGAGGGATCACCCCTCCACTTT. This codes for CAWGQGQEGSPLHF. Full variable domain (remainder filled in from reference TRBV30 and TRBJ1-6): SQTIHQWPATLVQPVGSPLSLECTVEGTSNPNLYWYRQAAGRGLQLLFYSVGIGQISSEVPQNLSASRPQDRQFILSSKKLLLSDSGFYLCAWGQGQEGSPLHFGNGTRLTVT.

The gene calls are TRBV4-2 and TRBJ2-1; perhaps TRBD2 as D (6 bases). The germline V gene encodes CDR1 LGHNA and CDR2 YNFKEQ. V was shortened by 1 base and J by 5 bases, with 21 bases between the two germline ends. The CDR3 extends over 18 amino acids. CDR3: CASSQGEIGREIHNEQFF. CDR3 DNA sequence: TGTGCCAGCAGCCAAGGTGAGATTGGTCGGGAGATTCACAATGAGCAGTTCTTC.

This clone was seen only once. V is TRBV7-6 and J is TRBJ1-5; 8 bases line up with TRBD1. The V segment lost 5 bases and the J segment 6 bases; nucleotides outside the gene matches: 3. Germline-derived CDR1 and CDR2 are SGHVS and FNYEAQ. This CDR3 is built from 13 residues. The CDR3 protein is CASSADRGQPQHF. The CDR3 DNA follows: TGTGCCAGCAGCGCCGACAGGGGTCAGCCCCAGCATTTT.

The chain couples TRBV18 to TRBJ2-5, with 8 nucleotides matching TRBD1. CDR3 length: 15 residues. J gave up 1 base and V 2 bases, and 3 bases lay outside the gene matches. Germline CDR1 and CDR2: KGHSH and LQKENI. Here the CDR3 reads CASSPSGQGQETQYF. DNA for the CDR3: TGTGCCAGCTCACCATCAGGACAGGGCCAAGAGACCCAGTACTTC.

The V and J genes are TRBV6-5 and TRBJ1-2; D is unclear. The ends were cut back, 5 bases at V and 4 bases at J, with 11 bases in the middle. The CDR3 sequence is 13 residues long. Germline V lookup: CDR1 MNHEY, CDR2 SVGAGI. CDR3 loop: CASSRRAPYGYTF. CDR3 coding DNA: TGTGCCAGCAGTAGGCGGGCCCCCTATGGCTACACCTTC.

V and J are TRBV18 and TRBJ2-2; 8 bases fit TRBD2. Losses at the gene ends were 3 bases for V and 7 bases for J; bases not matched to a gene: 13. The CDR3 contains 17 residues. Germline V gene sequence: CDR1 KGHSH, CDR2 LQKENI. CDR3 sequence (DNA): TGTGCCAGCTCACCGCGACTGACGAGCGGGAGTAACGGGGAGCTGTTTTTT. Translated: CASSPRLTSGSNGELFF.

This chain uses TRBV5-1 with TRBJ2-5; TRBD2 matches at 9 bases. V was clipped by 4 bases and J by 2 bases; unmatched bases: 12. In germline, CDR1 is SGHRS, CDR2 YFSETQ. The CDR3 length is 17 residues. The CDR3 DNA sequence: TGCGCCAGCAGCACCTCCTTAGCGGGAGTAGGACAAGAGACCCAGTACTTC. The encoded protein is CASSTSLAGVGQETQYF. The full variable domain, its missing parts supplied by reference TRBV5-1 and TRBJ2-5, is KAGVTQTPRYLIKTRGQQVTLSCSPISGHRSVSWYQQTPGQGLQFLFEYFSETQRNKGNFPGRFSGRQFSNSRSEMNVSTLELGDSALYLCASSTSLAGVGQETQYFGPGTRLLVL.

The chain carries TRBV27 and TRBJ2-7, with 7 positions matching TRBD1. The CDR3 has 15 residues. Germline V CDR1 and CDR2: MNHEY, SMNVEV (reference sequence). This chain's CDR3 is CATQNYRGSTYEQYF. The CDR3 coding sequence is TGTGCAACGCAGAATTACAGGGGAAGTACCTACGAGCAGTACTTC.

The chain uses TRBV28 and TRBJ1-1, with D uncertain. With 2 bases removed from V and 11 bases from J, the gap between germline ends came to 9 bases. CDR3 length: 11 amino acids. Germline V gene sequence: CDR1 MDHEN, CDR2 SYDVKM. The CDR3 nucleotides read TGTGCCAGCAGTTTAAGCAGGAATGCTTTCTTT. Translated: CASSLSRNAFF.

The chain has TRBV23-1 and TRBJ2-1; D perhaps matches TRBD2 (7 bases). TRBV23-1 is identified as an open reading frame with a role that is uncertain. The CDR3 consists of 16 residues. The ends were cut back, 8 bases at V and 2 bases at J, with 19 bases in the middle. Written as DNA, the CDR3 is TGCGCCAGCCCCACCGGGGGGACAAATCCCTACAATGAGCAGTTCTTC. This sequence encodes CASPTGGTNPYNEQFF.

V gene TRBV19 combines with J gene TRBJ2-3; no clear D. CDR1 and CDR2 from the germline V gene are LNHDA and SQIVND (reference sequence). Trimming shortened V by 7 bases and J by 7 bases, and 12 bases separated the two germline ends. The CDR3 consists of 12 residues. In DNA form, the CDR3 reads TGTGCCAGTATAGGCCCAGGAAATACGCAGTATTTT. This encodes CASIGPGNTQYF.